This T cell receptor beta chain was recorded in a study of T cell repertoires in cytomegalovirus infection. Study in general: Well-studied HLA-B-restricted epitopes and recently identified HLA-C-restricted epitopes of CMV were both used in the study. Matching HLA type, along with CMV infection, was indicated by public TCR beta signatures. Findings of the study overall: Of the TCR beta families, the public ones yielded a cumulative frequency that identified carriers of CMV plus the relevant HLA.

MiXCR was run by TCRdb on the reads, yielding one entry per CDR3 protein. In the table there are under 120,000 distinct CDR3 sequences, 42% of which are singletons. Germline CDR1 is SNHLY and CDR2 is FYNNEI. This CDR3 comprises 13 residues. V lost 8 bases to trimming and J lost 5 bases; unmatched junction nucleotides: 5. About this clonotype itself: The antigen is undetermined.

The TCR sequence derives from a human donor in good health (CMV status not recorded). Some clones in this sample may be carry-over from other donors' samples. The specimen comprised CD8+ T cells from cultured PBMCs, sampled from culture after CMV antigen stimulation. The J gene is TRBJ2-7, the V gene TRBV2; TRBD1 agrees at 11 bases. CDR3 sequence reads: CASDRTGGNEQYF. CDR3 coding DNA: TGTGCCAGCGATAGGACAGGGGGCAACGAGCAGTACTTC.